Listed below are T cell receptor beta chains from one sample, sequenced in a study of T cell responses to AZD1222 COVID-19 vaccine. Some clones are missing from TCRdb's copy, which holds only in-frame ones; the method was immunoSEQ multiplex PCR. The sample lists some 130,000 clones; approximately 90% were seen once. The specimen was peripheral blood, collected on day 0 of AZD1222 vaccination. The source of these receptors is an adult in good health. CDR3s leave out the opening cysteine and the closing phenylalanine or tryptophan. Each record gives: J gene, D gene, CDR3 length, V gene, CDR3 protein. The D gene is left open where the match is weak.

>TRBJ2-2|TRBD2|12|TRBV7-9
ASSSELAAGELF
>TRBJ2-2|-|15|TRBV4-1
ASSQGVGGLSTGELF
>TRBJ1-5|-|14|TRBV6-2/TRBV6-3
ASSLGLSGWDPPQH
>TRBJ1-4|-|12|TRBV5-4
ASSPEKGREKLF
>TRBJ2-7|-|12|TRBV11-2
ASSLVQGSHEQY
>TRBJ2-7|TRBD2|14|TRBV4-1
ASSPTGLAVSYEQY
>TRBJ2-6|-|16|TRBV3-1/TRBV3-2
ASSRHLRAYDGANVLT
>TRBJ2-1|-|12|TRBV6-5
ASNRQASYNEQF
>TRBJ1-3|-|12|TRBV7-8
ASSLEGRGDTIY
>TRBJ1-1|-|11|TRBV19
ASSIGLYTEAF
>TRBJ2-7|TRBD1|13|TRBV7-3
ASSSRPTGKYEQY
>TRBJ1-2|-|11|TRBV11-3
ASSPAGGYGYT
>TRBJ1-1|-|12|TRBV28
ASRVQGSWTEAF
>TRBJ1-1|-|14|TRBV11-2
ASSHPGGAVNTEAF
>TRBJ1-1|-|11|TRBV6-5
ASSSAHRAEAF
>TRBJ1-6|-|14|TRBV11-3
ASSFVTAYYNSPLH
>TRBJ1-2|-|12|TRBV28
ASRGQRLNYGYT
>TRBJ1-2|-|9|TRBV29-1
SVDQTEGYT
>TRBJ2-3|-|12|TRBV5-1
ATSPGASTDTQY
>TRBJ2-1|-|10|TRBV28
ASSLSYNEQF
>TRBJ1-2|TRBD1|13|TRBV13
ASSLTGGLVYGYT
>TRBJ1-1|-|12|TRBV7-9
ASSLEPAATEAF
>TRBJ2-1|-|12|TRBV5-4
ASSYGTDYNEQF
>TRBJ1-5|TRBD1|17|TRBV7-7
ASSLLPWDRGLSNQPQH
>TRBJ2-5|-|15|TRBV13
ASSFRSFPLRRKTQY
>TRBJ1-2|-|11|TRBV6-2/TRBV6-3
ASSSWAGYGYT
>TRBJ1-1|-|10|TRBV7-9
ASSLLNTEAF
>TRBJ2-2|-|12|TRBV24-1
ATSDLPNTGELF
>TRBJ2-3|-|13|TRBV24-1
ATSEKRTSTDTQY
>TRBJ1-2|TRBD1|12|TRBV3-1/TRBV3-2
ASTSGGGANGYT